A selection of T cell receptor beta chains follows, all from one sample in a study of OX40 agonist ivuxolimab in advanced cancers. TCRdb's table, derived via immunoSEQ multiplex PCR, lists solely in-frame clones and lacks some. The data show under 95,000 clones, with about 89% seen just once and 8.7% held by the top ten. The sequencing used CD4+ or CD8+ T cells sorted from blood, collected in a trial of the OX40 agonist ivuxolimab. These TCRs come from an adult with an advanced solid tumor such as melanoma, head and neck, liver or kidney cancer. Both conserved end residues are part of each CDR3. Fields, in order: CDR3 length, clone size, V gene, D gene, J gene, CDR3 DNA, CDR3 protein. A D gene is named only where the DNA matches it firmly. Clone size, where shown, is once, few, many, or a class for clones that have expanded.

cdr3_length: 13
clone_size: few
v_call: TRBV27
d_call: TRBD1
j_call: TRBJ1-2
cdr3_nt: TGTGCCAGCAGTACAGGGGTTAACTATGGCTACACCTTC
cdr3_aa: CASSTGVNYGYTF

cdr3_length: 14
clone_size: .
v_call: TRBV6-6
d_call: TRBD1
j_call: TRBJ1-2
cdr3_nt: TGTGCCAGCAGTCCCGGGACAGCTAACTATGGCTACACCTTC
cdr3_aa: CASSPGTANYGYTF

cdr3_length: 16
clone_size: once
v_call: TRBV9
d_call: .
j_call: TRBJ2-7
cdr3_nt: TGTGCCAGCAGCGCGACAGGCTCACCCCTTTACTACGAGCAGTACTTC
cdr3_aa: CASSATGSPLYYEQYF

cdr3_length: 17
clone_size: .
v_call: TRBV29-1
d_call: TRBD2
j_call: TRBJ2-3
cdr3_nt: TGCAGCGTTGAAGGGCTCCGGGCGGGAGGGGGGGCGGATACGCAGTATTTT
cdr3_aa: CSVEGLRAGGGADTQYF

cdr3_length: 14
clone_size: .
v_call: TRBV5-4
d_call: .
j_call: TRBJ1-5
cdr3_nt: TGTGCCAGCAGCTTCCGGGGTAGCAATCAGCCCCAGCATTTT
cdr3_aa: CASSFRGSNQPQHF

cdr3_length: 14
clone_size: .
v_call: TRBV7-8
d_call: .
j_call: TRBJ1-5
cdr3_nt: TGTGCCAGCGAGAACGGGGGGGGCCACCAGCCCCAGCATTTT
cdr3_aa: CASENGGGHQPQHF

cdr3_length: 13
clone_size: .
v_call: TRBV4-1
d_call: .
j_call: TRBJ1-1
cdr3_nt: TGCGCCAGCAGCTTCCGTTTGAACACTGAAGCTTTCTTT
cdr3_aa: CASSFRLNTEAFF

cdr3_length: 14
clone_size: .
v_call: TRBV27
d_call: .
j_call: TRBJ1-2
cdr3_nt: TGTGCCAGCCGAGCCAATAATGGGATCTATGGCTACACCTTC
cdr3_aa: CASRANNGIYGYTF

cdr3_length: 14
clone_size: .
v_call: TRBV7-2
d_call: .
j_call: TRBJ2-7
cdr3_nt: TGTGCCAGCAGCTTAGCGCCAGGGGCCTACGAGCAGTACTTC
cdr3_aa: CASSLAPGAYEQYF

cdr3_length: 12
clone_size: .
v_call: TRBV7-9
d_call: .
j_call: TRBJ1-1
cdr3_nt: TGTGCCAGCAGCTTAGGGCAGCCTGAAGCTTTCTTT
cdr3_aa: CASSLGQPEAFF

cdr3_length: 15
clone_size: .
v_call: TRBV4-1
d_call: .
j_call: TRBJ2-7
cdr3_nt: TGCGCCAGCAGCCAATCAGAAACAGGGTCCTACGAGCAGTACTTC
cdr3_aa: CASSQSETGSYEQYF

cdr3_length: 18
clone_size: .
v_call: TRBV28
d_call: TRBD1
j_call: TRBJ2-4
cdr3_nt: TGTGCCAGCAGCCTCGACAGGGGCCACGTGGGATCCAAAAACATTCAGTACTTC
cdr3_aa: CASSLDRGHVGSKNIQYF

cdr3_length: 15
clone_size: .
v_call: TRBV19
d_call: .
j_call: TRBJ2-2
cdr3_nt: TGTGCCAGTAGTACACTAGGCACAAACACCGGGGAGCTGTTTTTT
cdr3_aa: CASSTLGTNTGELFF

cdr3_length: 15
clone_size: .
v_call: TRBV6-6
d_call: TRBD2
j_call: TRBJ2-7
cdr3_nt: TGTGCCAGCAGTTATCTGAGCGGGAGGGACTACGAGCAGTACTTC
cdr3_aa: CASSYLSGRDYEQYF

cdr3_length: 18
clone_size: .
v_call: TRBV7-9
d_call: .
j_call: TRBJ1-1
cdr3_nt: TGTGCCAGCAGCGGCAGGATTCGCGACCCAAAGGGGGGGACTGAAGCTTTCTTT
cdr3_aa: CASSGRIRDPKGGTEAFF

cdr3_length: 15
clone_size: once
v_call: TRBV28
d_call: .
j_call: TRBJ2-3
cdr3_nt: TGTGCCAGCAGTTTGTCCAGGGGAGGCACAGATACGCAGTATTTT
cdr3_aa: CASSLSRGGTDTQYF

cdr3_length: 17
clone_size: .
v_call: TRBV7-2
d_call: TRBD2
j_call: TRBJ2-1
cdr3_nt: TGTGCCAGCAGCCCTAGAGTGGGCGGCGGGAGGGCCAGGGAGCAGTTCTTC
cdr3_aa: CASSPRVGGGRAREQFF

cdr3_length: 14
clone_size: .
v_call: TRBV19
d_call: .
j_call: TRBJ1-5
cdr3_nt: TGTGCCAGTAGTTTCCAGACCAGCAATCAGCCCCAGCATTTT
cdr3_aa: CASSFQTSNQPQHF

cdr3_length: 17
clone_size: .
v_call: TRBV11-2
d_call: .
j_call: TRBJ2-2
cdr3_nt: TGTGCCAGCAGCGTCCAGCAGGGGCTCGCACGCCCCGGGGAGCTGTTTTTT
cdr3_aa: CASSVQQGLARPGELFF

cdr3_length: 18
clone_size: once
v_call: TRBV21-1
d_call: .
j_call: TRBJ1-5
cdr3_nt: .
cdr3_aa: CAGSKALWGMGSNQPQHF

cdr3_length: 16
clone_size: .
v_call: TRBV4-1
d_call: .
j_call: TRBJ2-3
cdr3_nt: TGCGCCAGCAAAAATAGGGAGGGGGCGAGCACAGATACGCAGTATTTT
cdr3_aa: CASKNREGASTDTQYF

cdr3_length: 12
clone_size: .
v_call: TRBV27
d_call: .
j_call: TRBJ2-7
cdr3_nt: TGTGCCAGCAGTTATTCAGGGACCGAGCAGTACTTC
cdr3_aa: CASSYSGTEQYF

cdr3_length: 12
clone_size: .
v_call: TRBV19
d_call: TRBD1
j_call: TRBJ2-7
cdr3_nt: TGTGCCAGCAGTGGGACAGACAACGAGCAGTACTTC
cdr3_aa: CASSGTDNEQYF

cdr3_length: 16
clone_size: .
v_call: TRBV2
d_call: .
j_call: TRBJ2-5
cdr3_nt: TGTGCCAGCAGCGAGGACAGCCATCTCCGTCAGGAGACCCAGTACTTC
cdr3_aa: CASSEDSHLRQETQYF

cdr3_length: 17
clone_size: .
v_call: TRBV4-1
d_call: TRBD2
j_call: TRBJ2-1
cdr3_nt: TGCGCCAGCAGCCCTGGGCCTAGCGGGAGCAGATACAATGAGCAGTTCTTC
cdr3_aa: CASSPGPSGSRYNEQFF

cdr3_length: 16
clone_size: .
v_call: TRBV14
d_call: TRBD2
j_call: TRBJ2-3
cdr3_nt: TGTGCCAGCAGCCAAGAGCCTAGCGGGCCTTTAGATACGCAGTATTTT
cdr3_aa: CASSQEPSGPLDTQYF

cdr3_length: 12
clone_size: .
v_call: TRBV10-2
d_call: .
j_call: TRBJ2-1
cdr3_nt: TGCGCCAGCAGTTCAAACAGCGGGTACCAGTTCTTC
cdr3_aa: CASSSNSGYQFF

cdr3_length: 16
clone_size: .
v_call: TRBV11-2
d_call: TRBD1
j_call: TRBJ2-1
cdr3_nt: TGTGCCAGCAGCTTAGCACAGGGGCTTACCCGGTCGGAGCAGTTCTTC
cdr3_aa: CASSLAQGLTRSEQFF

cdr3_length: 13
clone_size: .
v_call: TRBV5-1
d_call: .
j_call: TRBJ1-2
cdr3_nt: TGCGCCAGCAGCCCACAGTCGTACTATGGCTACACCTTC
cdr3_aa: CASSPQSYYGYTF